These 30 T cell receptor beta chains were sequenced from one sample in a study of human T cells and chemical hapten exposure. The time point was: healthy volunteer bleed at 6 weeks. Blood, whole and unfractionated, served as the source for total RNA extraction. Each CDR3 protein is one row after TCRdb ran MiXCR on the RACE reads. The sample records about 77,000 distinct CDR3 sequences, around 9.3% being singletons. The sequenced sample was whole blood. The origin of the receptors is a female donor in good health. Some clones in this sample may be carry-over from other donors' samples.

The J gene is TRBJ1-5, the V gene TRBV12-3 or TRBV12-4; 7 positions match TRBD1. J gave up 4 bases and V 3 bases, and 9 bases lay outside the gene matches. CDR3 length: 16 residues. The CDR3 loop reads CASSLATGTDNQPQHF. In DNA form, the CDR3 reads TGTGCCAGCAGTTTGGCGACCGGGACAGATAATCAGCCCCAGCATTTT.

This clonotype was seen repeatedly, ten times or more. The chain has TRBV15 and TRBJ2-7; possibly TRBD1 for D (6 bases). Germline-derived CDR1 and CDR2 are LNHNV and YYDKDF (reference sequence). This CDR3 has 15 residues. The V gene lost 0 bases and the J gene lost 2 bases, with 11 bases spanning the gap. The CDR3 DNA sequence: TGTGCCACCAGCAGAGATCTAGGACAGACCTACGAGCAGTACTTC. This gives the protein CATSRDLGQTYEQYF.

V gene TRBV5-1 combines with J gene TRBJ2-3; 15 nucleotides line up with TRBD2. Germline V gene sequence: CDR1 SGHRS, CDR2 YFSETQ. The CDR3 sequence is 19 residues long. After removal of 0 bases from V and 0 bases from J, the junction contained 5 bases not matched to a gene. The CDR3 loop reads CASSLAGTSGGLSTDTQYF. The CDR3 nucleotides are TGCGCCAGCAGCTTGGCCGGGACTAGCGGGGGGCTTAGCACAGATACGCAGTATTTT.

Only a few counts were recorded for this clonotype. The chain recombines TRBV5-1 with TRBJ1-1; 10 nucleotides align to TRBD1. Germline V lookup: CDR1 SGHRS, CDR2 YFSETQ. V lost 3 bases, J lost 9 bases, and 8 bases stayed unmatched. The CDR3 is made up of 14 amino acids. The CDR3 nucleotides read TGCGCCAGCAGCTGGGGGACAGGGGATGGAAAAGCTTTCTTT. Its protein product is CASSWGTGDGKAFF.

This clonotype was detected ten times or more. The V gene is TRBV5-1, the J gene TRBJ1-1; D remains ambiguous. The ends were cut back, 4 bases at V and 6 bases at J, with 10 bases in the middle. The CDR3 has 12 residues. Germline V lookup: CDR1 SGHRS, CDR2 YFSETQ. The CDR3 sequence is CASSQEGSEAFF. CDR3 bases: TGCGCCAGCAGCCAGGAAGGCTCTGAAGCTTTCTTT.

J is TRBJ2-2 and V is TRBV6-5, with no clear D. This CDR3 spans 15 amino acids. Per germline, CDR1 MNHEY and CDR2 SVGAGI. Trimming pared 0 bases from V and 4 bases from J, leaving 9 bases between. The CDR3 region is CASSYSWRGTGELFF. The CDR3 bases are TGTGCCAGCAGTTACTCGTGGAGAGGCACCGGGGAGCTGTTTTTT.

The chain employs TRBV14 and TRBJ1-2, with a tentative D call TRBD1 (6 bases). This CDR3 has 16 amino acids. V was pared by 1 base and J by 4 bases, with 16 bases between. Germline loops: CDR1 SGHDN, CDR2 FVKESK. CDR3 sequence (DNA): TGTGCCAGCAGCCAAGCCACAGGGAAAAGGGCCTATGGCTACACCTTC. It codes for CASSQATGKRAYGYTF.

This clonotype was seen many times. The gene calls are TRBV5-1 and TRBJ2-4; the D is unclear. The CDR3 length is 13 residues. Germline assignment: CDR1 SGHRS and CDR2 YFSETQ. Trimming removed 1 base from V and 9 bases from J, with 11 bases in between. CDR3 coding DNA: TGCGCCAGCAGCTTGCTCCCAGGCGGCATTCAGTACTTC. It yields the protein CASSLLPGGIQYF.

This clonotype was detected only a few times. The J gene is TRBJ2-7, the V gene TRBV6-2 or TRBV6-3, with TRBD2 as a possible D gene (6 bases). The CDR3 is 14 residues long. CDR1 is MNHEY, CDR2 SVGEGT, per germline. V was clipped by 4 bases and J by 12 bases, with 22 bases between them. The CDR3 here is CASSSGTHYVIWYF. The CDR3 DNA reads TGTGCCAGCAGTTCCGGGACTCACTACGTTATATGGTACTTC.

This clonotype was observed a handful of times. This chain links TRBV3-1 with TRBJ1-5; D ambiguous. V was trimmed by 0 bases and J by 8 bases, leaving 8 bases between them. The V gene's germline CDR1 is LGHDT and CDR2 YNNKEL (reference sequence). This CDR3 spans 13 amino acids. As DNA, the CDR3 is TGTGCCAGCAGCCAAGATAGGTTCGAGCCCCAGCATTTT. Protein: CASSQDRFEPQHF.

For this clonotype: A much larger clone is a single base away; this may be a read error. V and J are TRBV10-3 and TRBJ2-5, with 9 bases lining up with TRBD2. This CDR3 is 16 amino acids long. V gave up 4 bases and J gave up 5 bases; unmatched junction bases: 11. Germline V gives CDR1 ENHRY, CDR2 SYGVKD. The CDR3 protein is CAISGGTRGGNETQYF. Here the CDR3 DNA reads TGTGCCATCAGTGGTGGTACGCGGGGGGGCAACGAGACCCAGTACTTC.

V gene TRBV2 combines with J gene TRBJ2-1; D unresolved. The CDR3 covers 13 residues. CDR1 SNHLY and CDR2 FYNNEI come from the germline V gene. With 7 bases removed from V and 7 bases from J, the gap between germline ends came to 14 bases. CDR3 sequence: CASIEVFRNEQFF. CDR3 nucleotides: TGTGCCAGCATCGAGGTTTTTAGGAATGAGCAGTTCTTC. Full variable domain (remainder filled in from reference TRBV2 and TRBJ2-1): EPEVTQTPSHQVTQMGQEVILRCVPISNHLYFYWYRQILGQKVEFLVSFYNNEISEKSEIFDDQFSVERPDGSNFTLKIRSTKLEDSAMYFCASIEVFRNEQFFGPGTRLTVL.

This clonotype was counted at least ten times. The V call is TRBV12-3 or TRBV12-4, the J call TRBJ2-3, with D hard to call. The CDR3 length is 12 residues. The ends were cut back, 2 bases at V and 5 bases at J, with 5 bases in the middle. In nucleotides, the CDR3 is TGTGCCAGCAGTTTATTAGGAGATACGCAGTATTTT. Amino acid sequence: CASSLLGDTQYF.

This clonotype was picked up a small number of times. The CDR3 spells CASRQGFYGDTQYF. Written as DNA, the CDR3 is TGCGCCAGCAGACAGGGGTTTTATGGCGATACGCAGTATTTT. The chain combines TRBV5-1 with TRBJ2-3; 7 bases line up with TRBD1. This CDR3 has 14 amino acids. Germline-derived CDR1 and CDR2 are SGHRS and YFSETQ. The J segment lost 6 bases and the V segment lost 5 bases, leaving 9 bases of the junction unmatched.

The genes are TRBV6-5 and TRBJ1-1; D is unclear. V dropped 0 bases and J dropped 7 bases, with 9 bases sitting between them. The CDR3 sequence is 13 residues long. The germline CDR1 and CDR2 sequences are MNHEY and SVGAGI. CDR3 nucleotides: TGTGCCAGCAGTTACTCTTTGGGCGGTGAAGCTTTCTTT. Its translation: CASSYSLGGEAFF.

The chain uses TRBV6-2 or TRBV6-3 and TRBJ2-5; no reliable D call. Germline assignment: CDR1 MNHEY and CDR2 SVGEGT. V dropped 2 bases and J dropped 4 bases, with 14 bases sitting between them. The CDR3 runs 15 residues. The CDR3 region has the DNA TGTGCCAGCAGTTACACCGCGGTGACTGTAGAGACCCAGTACTTC. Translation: CASSYTAVTVETQYF.

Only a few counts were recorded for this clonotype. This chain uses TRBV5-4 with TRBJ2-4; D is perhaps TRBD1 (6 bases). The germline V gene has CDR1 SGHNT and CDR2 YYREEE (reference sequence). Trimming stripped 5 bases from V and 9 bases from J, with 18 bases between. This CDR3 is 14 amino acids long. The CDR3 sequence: CASRLLKGDTIQYF. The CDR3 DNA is TGTGCCAGCAGATTACTCAAAGGGGACACCATTCAGTACTTC.

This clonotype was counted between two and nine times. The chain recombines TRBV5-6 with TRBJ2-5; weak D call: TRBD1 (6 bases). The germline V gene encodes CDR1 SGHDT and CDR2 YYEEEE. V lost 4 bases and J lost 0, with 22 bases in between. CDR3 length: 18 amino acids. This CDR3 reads CASSPPRRGRKYQETQYF. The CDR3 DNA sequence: TGTGCCAGCAGCCCTCCCCGCAGGGGCAGGAAGTACCAAGAGACCCAGTACTTC.

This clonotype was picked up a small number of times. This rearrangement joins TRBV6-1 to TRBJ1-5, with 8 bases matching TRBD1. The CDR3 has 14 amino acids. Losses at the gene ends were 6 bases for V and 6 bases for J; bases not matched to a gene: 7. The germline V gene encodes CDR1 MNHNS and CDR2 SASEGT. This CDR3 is CASRETGGGQPQHF. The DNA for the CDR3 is TGTGCCAGCAGGGAAACAGGGGGAGGTCAGCCCCAGCATTTT.

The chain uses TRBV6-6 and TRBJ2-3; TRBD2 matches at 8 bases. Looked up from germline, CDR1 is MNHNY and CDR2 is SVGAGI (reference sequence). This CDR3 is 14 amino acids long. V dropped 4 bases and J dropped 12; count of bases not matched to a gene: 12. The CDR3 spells CASSSGLAAWFQYF. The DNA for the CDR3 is TGTGCCAGCAGTTCCGGACTAGCCGCTTGGTTTCAGTATTTT.

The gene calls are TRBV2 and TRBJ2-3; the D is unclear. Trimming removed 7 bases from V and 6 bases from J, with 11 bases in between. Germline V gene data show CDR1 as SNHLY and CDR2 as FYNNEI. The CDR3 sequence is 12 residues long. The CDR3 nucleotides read TGTGCCAGCATTAACTCCGCCGATACGCAGTATTTT. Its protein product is CASINSADTQYF. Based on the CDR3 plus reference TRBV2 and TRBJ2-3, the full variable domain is EPEVTQTPSHQVTQMGQEVILRCVPISNHLYFYWYRQILGQKVEFLVSFYNNEISEKSEIFDDQFSVERPDGSNFTLKIRSTKLEDSAMYFCASINSADTQYFGPGTRLTVL.

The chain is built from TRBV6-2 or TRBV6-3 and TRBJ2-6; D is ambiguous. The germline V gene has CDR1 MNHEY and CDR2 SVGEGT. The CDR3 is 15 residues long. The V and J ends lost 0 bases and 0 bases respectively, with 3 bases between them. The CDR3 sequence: CASSYSDSGANVLTF. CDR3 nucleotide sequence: TGTGCCAGCAGTTACTCTGACTCTGGGGCCAACGTCCTGACTTTC.

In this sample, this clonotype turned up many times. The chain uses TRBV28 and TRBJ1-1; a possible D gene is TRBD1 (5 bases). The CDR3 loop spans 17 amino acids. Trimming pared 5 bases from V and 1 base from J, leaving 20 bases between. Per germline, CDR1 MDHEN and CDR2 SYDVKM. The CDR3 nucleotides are TGTGCCAGCAGTCCACATGGACCGGGACCCAGGAACACTGAAGCTTTCTTT. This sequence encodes CASSPHGPGPRNTEAFF.

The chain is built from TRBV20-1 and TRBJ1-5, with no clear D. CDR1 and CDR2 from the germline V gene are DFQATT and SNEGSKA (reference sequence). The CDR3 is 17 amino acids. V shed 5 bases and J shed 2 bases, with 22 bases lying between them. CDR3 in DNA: TGCAGTGCTGATAATAGGGAGAGGCTAACGGGCAATCAGCCCCAGCATTTT. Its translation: CSADNRERLTGNQPQHF.

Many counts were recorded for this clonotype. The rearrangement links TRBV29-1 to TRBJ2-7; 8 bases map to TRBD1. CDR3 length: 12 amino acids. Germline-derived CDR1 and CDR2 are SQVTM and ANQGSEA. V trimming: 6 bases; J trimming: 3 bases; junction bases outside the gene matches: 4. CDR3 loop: CSVAGQGYEQYF. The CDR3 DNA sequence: TGCAGCGTCGCTGGACAGGGCTACGAGCAGTACTTC.

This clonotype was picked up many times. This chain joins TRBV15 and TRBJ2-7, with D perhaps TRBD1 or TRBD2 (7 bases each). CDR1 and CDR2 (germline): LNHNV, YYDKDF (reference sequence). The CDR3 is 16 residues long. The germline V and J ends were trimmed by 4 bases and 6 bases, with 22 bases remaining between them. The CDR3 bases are TGTGCCACCAGCAACTGGGGAGGGACAGTCCTCCCCGAGCAGTACTTC. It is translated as CATSNWGGTVLPEQYF.

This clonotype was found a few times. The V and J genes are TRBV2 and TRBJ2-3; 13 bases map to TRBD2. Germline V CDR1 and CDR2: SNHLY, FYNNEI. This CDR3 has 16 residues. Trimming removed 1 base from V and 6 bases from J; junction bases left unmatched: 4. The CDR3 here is CASSEGLAGGPDTQYF. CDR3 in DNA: TGTGCCAGCAGTGAAGGACTAGCGGGGGGCCCGGATACGCAGTATTTT.

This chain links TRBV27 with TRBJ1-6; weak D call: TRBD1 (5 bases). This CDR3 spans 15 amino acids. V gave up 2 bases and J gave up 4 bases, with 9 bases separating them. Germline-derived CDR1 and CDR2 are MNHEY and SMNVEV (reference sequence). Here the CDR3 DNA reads TGTGCCAGCAGTTTAACCGGGGGGTATAATTCACCCCTCCACTTT. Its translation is CASSLTGGYNSPLHF.

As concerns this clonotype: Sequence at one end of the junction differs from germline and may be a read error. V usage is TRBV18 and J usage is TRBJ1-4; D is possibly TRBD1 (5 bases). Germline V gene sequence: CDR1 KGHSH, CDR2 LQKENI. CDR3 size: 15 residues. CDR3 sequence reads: CVSSPAGTTNEKLFF. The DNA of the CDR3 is TGTGTCAGCTCACCGGCCGGGACGACTAATGAAAAACTGTTTTTT.

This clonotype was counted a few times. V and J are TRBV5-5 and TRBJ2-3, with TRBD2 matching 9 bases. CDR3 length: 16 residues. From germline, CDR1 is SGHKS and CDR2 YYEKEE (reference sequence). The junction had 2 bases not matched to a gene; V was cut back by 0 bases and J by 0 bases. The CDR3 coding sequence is TGTGCCAGCAGCTTGGGACTAGCGGCTAGCACAGATACGCAGTATTTT. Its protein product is CASSLGLAASTDTQYF.